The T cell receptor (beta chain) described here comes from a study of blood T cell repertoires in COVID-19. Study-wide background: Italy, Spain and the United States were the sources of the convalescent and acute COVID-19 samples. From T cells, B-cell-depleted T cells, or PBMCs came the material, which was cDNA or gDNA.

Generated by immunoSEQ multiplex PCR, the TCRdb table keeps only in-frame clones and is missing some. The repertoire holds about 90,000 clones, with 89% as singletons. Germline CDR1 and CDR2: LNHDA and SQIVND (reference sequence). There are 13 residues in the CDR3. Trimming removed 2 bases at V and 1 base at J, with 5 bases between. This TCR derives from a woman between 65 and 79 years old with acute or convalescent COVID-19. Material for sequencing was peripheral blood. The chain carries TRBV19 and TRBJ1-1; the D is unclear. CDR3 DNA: TGTGCCAGTAGTATAATAGAGAACACTGAAGCTTTCTTT. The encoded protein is CASSIIENTEAFF.